Below are 14 T cell receptor beta chains sequenced from a single sample in a study of blood T cell repertoires in COVID-19. Generated by immunoSEQ multiplex PCR, the TCRdb table keeps only in-frame clones and is missing some. The table has about 150,000 clones, 75% to 90% seen once. Sequencing input: peripheral blood. The receptors shown here come from a man aged 45-65 years who had recovered from COVID-19.

The rearrangement uses TRBV10-3 and TRBJ1-1; D is possibly TRBD1 (5 bases). V lost 7 bases, J lost 4 bases, and 13 bases lay in between. The CDR3 covers 13 residues. Germline-derived CDR1 and CDR2 are ENHRY and SYGVKD. Here the CDR3 reads CAITAGDGTEAFF. The CDR3 bases are TGTGCCATCACCGCGGGGGATGGCACTGAAGCTTTCTTT.

This clone was detected a few times. The rearrangement links TRBV18 to TRBJ2-2; possible D gene TRBD1, 5 bases. The CDR3 is made up of 14 amino acids. With 3 bases removed from V and 0 bases from J, the gap between germline ends came to 5 bases. CDR1 is KGHSH and CDR2 is LQKENI in the germline V gene. The CDR3 loop reads CASSPTANTGELFF. The CDR3 DNA sequence: TGTGCCAGCTCACCGACAGCGAACACCGGGGAGCTGTTTTTT.

The rearrangement links TRBV9 to TRBJ2-2, with D unclear. The CDR3 has 14 residues. CDR1 is SGDLS and CDR2 is YYNGEE in the germline V gene. V was clipped by 0 bases and J by 6 bases, with 9 bases between them. The CDR3 protein is CASSVATDPGELFF. CDR3 nucleotide sequence: TGTGCCAGCAGCGTAGCCACAGACCCCGGGGAGCTGTTTTTT.

The chain combines TRBV7-2 with TRBJ2-5; D is perhaps TRBD1 (6 bases). The CDR3 spans 14 residues. Germline loops: CDR1 SGHTA, CDR2 FQGNSA. V was trimmed by 4 bases and J by 5 bases, leaving 14 bases between them. The CDR3 sequence: CASSSGHTGETQYF. The CDR3 coding sequence is TGTGCCAGCAGCTCGGGACACACGGGGGAGACCCAGTACTTC.

This clone was found once. The gene calls are TRBV30 and TRBJ2-2; D gene ambiguous. This CDR3 is built from 13 residues. V was shortened by 1 base and J by 1 base, with 4 bases between the two germline ends. Per the germline V gene, CDR1 is GTSNPN and CDR2 is SVGIG (reference sequence). CDR3 in DNA: TGTGCCTGGAGTGGCAGGAACACCGGGGAGCTGTTTTTT. It specifies CAWSGRNTGELFF. Variable domain in full (rest from reference TRBV30 and TRBJ2-2): SQTIHQWPATLVQPVGSPLSLECTVEGTSNPNLYWYRQAAGRGLQLLFYSVGIGQISSEVPQNLSASRPQDRQFILSSKKLLLSDSGFYLCAWSGRNTGELFFGEGSRLTVL.

The chain couples TRBV2 to TRBJ1-2; TRBD1 agrees at 7 bases. Per germline, CDR1 SNHLY and CDR2 FYNNEI. The V and J ends lost 4 bases and 4 bases, in that order; junction bases with no gene match: 6. CDR3 length equals 14 residues. The CDR3 is CASSGTGDSYGYTF. The CDR3 region has the DNA TGTGCCAGCAGTGGTACAGGGGATTCCTATGGCTACACCTTC.

The genes are TRBV3-1 (or the pseudogene TRBV3-2) and TRBJ1-4; the match to TRBD1 covers 7 bases. The CDR3 is 14 amino acids. CDR1 and CDR2 (germline): LGHDT, YNNKEL (reference sequence). V lost 5 bases to trimming and J lost 8 bases; unmatched junction nucleotides: 8. The CDR3 nucleotides are TGTGCCAGCAGCTCCCGACAGGGCATCGAAAAACTGTTTTTT. Its translation: CASSSRQGIEKLFF.

The V call is TRBV19, the J call TRBJ1-5; TRBD1 agrees at 9 bases. Germline V gene lookup returns CDR1 LNHDA and CDR2 SQIVND (reference sequence). The CDR3 consists of 14 residues. After removal of 5 bases from V and 1 base from J, the junction contained 0 bases not matched to a gene. CDR3 bases: TGTGCCAGTAGTGGGACAGGGAGCAATCAGCCCCAGCATTTT. Its translation is CASSGTGSNQPQHF.

This clone occurred once. The chain is built from TRBV2 and TRBJ2-2; 8 bases are shared with TRBD1. The CDR3 contains 17 residues. V shed 4 bases, J shed 5 bases, and the junction held 12 bases outside the gene matches. CDR1 SNHLY and CDR2 FYNNEI come from the germline V gene. The CDR3 loop reads CASSGSGQGVRTGELFF. The CDR3 region has the DNA TGTGCCAGCAGTGGGTCCGGACAGGGAGTTAGGACCGGGGAGCTGTTTTTT.

The chain links TRBV19 to TRBJ1-5; 10 bases fit TRBD1. After removal of 6 bases from V and 3 bases from J, the junction contained 8 bases not matched to a gene. The CDR3 is 16 amino acids. CDR1 is LNHDA, CDR2 SQIVND, per germline (reference sequence). The CDR3 nucleotides read TGTGCCAGTAGCCTCCGGGACAGGGGATTCAATCAGCCCCAGCATTTT. Protein: CASSLRDRGFNQPQHF.

This clone was picked up a small number of times. The CDR3 nucleotides are TGCGCCAGCAGCCAAGATGTCAGCGGGGGGCACCAAGAGACCCAGTACTTC. Encoded protein: CASSQDVSGGHQETQYF. This chain uses TRBV4-3 with TRBJ2-5; 9 bases match TRBD2. V lost 0 bases to trimming and J lost 0 bases; unmatched junction nucleotides: 5. There are 17 residues in the CDR3. CDR1 LGHNA and CDR2 YSLEER come from the germline V gene.

This clone is a singleton in its sample. The chain has TRBV27 and TRBJ2-1; a weak D match, TRBD1 (6 bases). Germline V gene data show CDR1 as MNHEY and CDR2 as SMNVEV (reference sequence). V gave up 5 bases and J gave up 6 bases, with 20 bases separating them. This CDR3 is 16 amino acids long. CDR3 sequence: CASSTYRDGSTNEQFF. The CDR3 nucleotides are TGTGCCAGCAGTACCTACAGGGACGGGTCCACCAATGAGCAGTTCTTC.

The chain uses TRBV7-9 and TRBJ1-2, with a tentative D call TRBD1 (5 bases). The CDR3 has 15 amino acids. The germline V gene has CDR1 SEHNR and CDR2 FQNEAQ (reference sequence). V was shortened by 1 base and J by 5 bases, with 14 bases between the two germline ends. CDR3 nucleotides: TGTGCCAGCAGCTTAGAGGTCGCGGGGCGATATGGCTACACCTTC. Its translation: CASSLEVAGRYGYTF.

The chain has TRBV7-9 and TRBJ1-3; D is perhaps TRBD1 (5 bases). Trimming left V 5 bases short and J 0 bases short, with 11 bases between. Germline CDR1 reads SEHNR; CDR2 reads FQNEAQ (reference sequence). The CDR3 has 15 amino acids. CDR3 sequence reads: CASSPSGGSGNTIYF. The CDR3 DNA is TGTGCCAGCAGCCCCTCGGGGGGCTCTGGAAACACCATATATTTT.